Listed below are T cell receptor beta chains from one sample, sequenced in a study of blood T cell repertoires in COVID-19. The assay was immunoSEQ multiplex PCR, and TCRdb's table has in-frame clones only and misses some. The sample contains some 670,000 clones, over 80% of which appear only once. The specimen sequenced was peripheral blood. Every receptor here comes from a woman younger than 35 with acute or convalescent COVID-19. Both conserved end residues are part of each CDR3. A D gene is named only where the DNA matches it firmly. Size values are once, few and many counts, or a class for expanded clones, and some rows have none.

NA	TRBV23-1	TRBD1	TRBJ1-6	TGCGCCAGCAGTCACCCCTCCAGGGGGCCACCCCTCCACTTT	CASSHPSRGPPLHF
NA	TRBV6-6	NA	TRBJ2-1	TGTGCCAGCAGTTACCAGGCAGACTACAATGAGCAGTTCTTC	CASSYQADYNEQFF
NA	TRBV5-4	TRBD2	TRBJ2-3	TGTGCCAGCAGCTTACGACTAGCGGGGGGCACAGATACGCAGTATTTT	CASSLRLAGGTDTQYF
once	TRBV29-1	NA	TRBJ1-1	TGCAGCGTTGCAGGGATGTGGACTGAAGCTTTCTTT	CSVAGMWTEAFF
NA	TRBV2	NA	TRBJ2-3	TGTGCCAGCAGTCCCAGGGGTGCTAGCTCAGGTGCAGATACGCAGTATTTT	CASSPRGASSGADTQYF
NA	TRBV18	TRBD1	TRBJ2-2	TGTGCCAGCTCACCACAGGGGGCTAACACCGGGGAGCTGTTTTTT	CASSPQGANTGELFF
NA	TRBV15	NA	TRBJ1-6	TGTGCCACCAGCAGAGCGTTTGCGGTCACACTCATGGATTCACCCCTCCACTTT	CATSRAFAVTLMDSPLHF
once	TRBV7-2	NA	TRBJ2-2	TGTGCCAGCAGCTTAAGGAACAGGGCGAACACCGGGGAGCTGTTTTTT	CASSLRNRANTGELFF
NA	TRBV20-1	NA	TRBJ2-5	TGCAGTGCTAGAGTCGGGACCCAGTACTTC	CSARVGTQYF
once	TRBV30	NA	TRBJ1-2	TGTGCCTGGAGTGTACGAGGCGGTTACTATGGCTACACCTTC	CAWSVRGGYYGYTF
once	TRBV9	NA	TRBJ1-3	TGTGCCAGCAGCGTAGAGAGCTCCTCTGGAAACACCATATATTTT	CASSVESSSGNTIYF
NA	TRBV24-1	NA	TRBJ1-1	TGTGCCACCAGTGATTGGCCGAACACTGAAGCTTTCTTT	CATSDWPNTEAFF
NA	TRBV9	NA	TRBJ2-7	TGTGCCAGCAGCGTTGGTTTTAGGGCAGGGGAGACTTACGAGCAGTACTTC	CASSVGFRAGETYEQYF
NA	TRBV6-2/TRBV6-3	TRBD1	TRBJ2-7	TGTGCCAGCAGTCGCCGTCCCCCGGGACAGGGGAACGAGCAGTACTTC	CASSRRPPGQGNEQYF
NA	TRBV4-2	NA	TRBJ1-2	TGTGCCAGCAGCCAAGCCGGGGGGCTTGTTAACTATGGCTACACCTTC	CASSQAGGLVNYGYTF
NA	TRBV3-1/TRBV3-2	NA	TRBJ1-2	TGTGCCAGCAGCCAAGCGGGGGGCCCTGGCTACACCTTC	CASSQAGGPGYTF
NA	TRBV5-1	NA	TRBJ1-1	TGCGCCAGCAGCTTTCATGGGGGGACTGAAGCTTTCTTT	CASSFHGGTEAFF
NA	TRBV19	TRBD1	TRBJ1-5	TGTGCCAGTAGTATAATCCGGGACAGACGACATCAGCCCCAGCATTTT	CASSIIRDRRHQPQHF
NA	TRBV27	NA	TRBJ1-6	TGTGCCAGCAGTTTATCGCTTTCCCTATATAATTCACCCCTCCACTTT	CASSLSLSLYNSPLHF
NA	TRBV18	NA	TRBJ1-5	TGTGCCAGCTCACAACATCGGACGGAGGATCAGCCCCAGCATTTT	CASSQHRTEDQPQHF
NA	TRBV24-1	NA	TRBJ2-3	TGTGCCACCAGTGAAAGACTAGGGAGGACAGATACGCAGTATTTT	CATSERLGRTDTQYF
few	TRBV24-1	NA	TRBJ1-5	TGTGCCACCAGTGATGGGGGGGAGCCCCAGCATTTT	CATSDGGEPQHF
few	TRBV28	NA	TRBJ1-6	TGTGCCAGCAGTTTTAAGACGGGGACCCTCCACTTT	CASSFKTGTLHF
NA	TRBV2	TRBD2	TRBJ2-5	TGTGCCAGCAGTGAAGCGAATGCAGGTGGAGGAGCGGGGGCCCGATCCGCCCAAGAGACCCAGTACTTC	CASSEANAGGGAGARSAQETQYF
NA	TRBV5-4	TRBD1	TRBJ1-2	TGTGCCAGCAGCTTGGGACAGGGCGTATACTATGGCTACACCTTC	CASSLGQGVYYGYTF
NA	TRBV12-5	NA	TRBJ2-7	TGTGCTAGTGGCCCGGACAGTTACGAGCAGTACTTC	CASGPDSYEQYF
NA	TRBV9	TRBD1	TRBJ1-4	TGTGCCAGCAGCGAGACAGGGGCAGGGAATGAAAAACTGTTTTTT	CASSETGAGNEKLFF
NA	TRBV10-3	NA	TRBJ1-2	TGTGCCATCAGTGAGACCGGAGGGGGGGGTGGCTACACCTTC	CAISETGGGGGYTF
NA	TRBV5-1	NA	TRBJ2-3	TGCGCCAGCATAGTGGAGTATAGCACAGATACGCAGTATTTT	CASIVEYSTDTQYF
NA	TRBV27	TRBD1	TRBJ2-3	TGTGCCAGCAGTTTAAATGATTTAGGGGGCCCAGATACGCAGTATTTT	CASSLNDLGGPDTQYF
NA	TRBV9	TRBD2	TRBJ2-4	TGTGCCAGCAGCGTAGCTGGGGAGGGGAACATTCAGTACTTC	CASSVAGEGNIQYF
NA	TRBV9	NA	TRBJ2-4	TGTGCCAGCAGCGTAGCTCTAGAGAACATTCAGTACTTC	CASSVALENIQYF
NA	TRBV3-1/TRBV3-2	TRBD1	TRBJ1-6	TGTGCCAGCAGACAGGGGTGGGGTAATTCACCCCTCCACTTT	CASRQGWGNSPLHF
NA	TRBV4-1	NA	TRBJ2-7	TGCGCCAGCAGCCAGGACACGGGCGCGAACTACGAGCAGTACTTC	CASSQDTGANYEQYF
NA	TRBV5-4	TRBD1	TRBJ1-5	TGTGCCAGCAGCGCCGACAGGGGGAGCAATCAGCCCCAGCATTTT	CASSADRGSNQPQHF
once	TRBV5-5	TRBD1	TRBJ2-2	TGTGCCAGCAGCCGGGACAGCTTCGCGAACACCGGGGAGCTGTTTTTT	CASSRDSFANTGELFF
NA	TRBV3-1/TRBV3-2	NA	TRBJ1-2	TGTGCCAGCAGCCTTAGCAGTTTCCGCTATGGCTACACCTTC	CASSLSSFRYGYTF
NA	TRBV6-6	NA	TRBJ1-1	TGTGCCAGCAGTTACGCCGGAGTCAGTGAGGTTGAAGCTTTCTTT	CASSYAGVSEVEAFF
NA	TRBV7-9	NA	TRBJ1-1	TGTGCCAGCAGCTTAGGCCAGGGTGCTTTCTTT	CASSLGQGAFF
NA	TRBV19	NA	TRBJ1-2	TGTGCCAGTAGTATAGGGGCAGGGTTTCTCTATGGCTACACCTTC	CASSIGAGFLYGYTF
once	TRBV7-9	TRBD1	TRBJ1-5	TGTGCCAGCAGTTCAGACAGGGCCCCCAATCAGCCCCAGCATTTT	CASSSDRAPNQPQHF
NA	TRBV2	TRBD1	TRBJ2-7	TGTGCCAGCAGTGGGGACAGGAGTGTGGTCTACGAGCAGTACTTC	CASSGDRSVVYEQYF
NA	TRBV1	NA	TRBJ1-1	TGCACCAGCAGCCCCGGGGTTTTCTTT	CTSSPGVFF
NA	TRBV19	TRBD2	TRBJ2-2	TGTGCCACCTTCGTCGGGGGGGCGCGGACCGGGGAGCTGTTTTTT	CATFVGGARTGELFF
few	TRBV28	TRBD1	TRBJ2-6	TGTGCCAGCAGTTTGGAGACAGGGGCGACTGGGGCCAACGTCCTGACTTTC	CASSLETGATGANVLTF
NA	TRBV7-2	NA	TRBJ1-3	TGTGCCAGCAGCTCTCCCGGGGCGGGAGGAAACACCATATATTTT	CASSSPGAGGNTIYF
NA	TRBV19	TRBD1	TRBJ1-4	TGTGCCAGTACCGGGACAGACCCTAATGAAAAACTGTTTTTT	CASTGTDPNEKLFF
NA	TRBV12-3/TRBV12-4	NA	TRBJ2-5	TGTGCCAGCAGTTTAGCGTCCCGGGATTTCCAGTACTTC	CASSLASRDFQYF
NA	TRBV30	TRBD1	TRBJ1-1	TGTGCCTGGAGAACGACAGGGTTAGCTCAGGCAGCTTTCTTT	CAWRTTGLAQAAFF